Listed here are 31 T cell receptor beta chains from one sample, sequenced in a study of preoperative IRX-2 immunotherapy in early breast cancer. Treatment: preoperative locoregional IRX-2 cytokine immunotherapy. Here immunoSEQ multiplex PCR was the method, and the copy in TCRdb shows in-frame clones only, minus some. The profile covers about 32,000 clones, with around 83% appearing a single time and 2% to 3% taken by the ten largest. This specimen consisted of lymph node tissue, obtained from a patient treated with IRX-2 immunotherapy. The receptor source for this set is a human donor with breast cancer.

This clone was picked up a small number of times. The rearrangement links TRBV6-8 to TRBJ1-4; D is perhaps TRBD1 (6 bases). Trimming cost V 6 bases and J 8 bases, with 13 bases left between them. The length of the CDR3 is 13 residues. Germline V lookup: CDR1 MNHGY, CDR2 SAAAGT. CDR3 in DNA: TGTGCCAGCAGGGAACCGACAGGCGAAAAACTGTTTTTT. This translates into CASREPTGEKLFF.

The table lists this clone with a count of one. The chain links TRBV14 to TRBJ1-1; D is unresolved. This CDR3 is built from 14 residues. The V and J ends lost 5 bases and 0 bases respectively, with 10 bases between them. Per the germline V gene, CDR1 is SGHDN and CDR2 is FVKESK. CDR3 region: CASSKQHMNTEAFF. The CDR3 DNA reads TGTGCCAGCAGCAAACAGCACATGAACACTGAAGCTTTCTTT.

This clone was observed a handful of times. The V call is TRBV15, the J call TRBJ2-1, with 12 bases that match TRBD2. The V segment lost 1 base and the J segment 0 bases; nucleotides outside the gene matches: 1. CDR1 is LNHNV, CDR2 YYDKDF, per germline (reference sequence). The CDR3 has 17 amino acids. The CDR3 sequence: CATSRAGLAGSYNEQFF. For the CDR3, the DNA is TGTGCCACCAGCAGAGCGGGACTAGCGGGCTCCTACAATGAGCAGTTCTTC. The full variable domain, completed using reference TRBV15 and TRBJ2-1, is DAMVIQNPRYQVTQFGKPVTLSCSQTLNHNVMYWYQQKSSQAPKLLFHYYDKDFNNEADTPDNFQSRRPNTSFCFLDIRSPGLGDTAMYLCATSRAGLAGSYNEQFFGPGTRLTVL.

This clone was recorded only once. V usage is TRBV28 and J usage is TRBJ2-5; no clear D gene. Germline-derived CDR1 and CDR2 are MDHEN and SYDVKM. V lost 2 bases and J 0 bases, leaving 13 bases between the germline ends. This CDR3 is 16 amino acids long. This CDR3 reads CASSLRARMYQETQYF. As DNA, the CDR3 is TGTGCCAGCAGTTTAAGAGCTCGAATGTACCAAGAGACCCAGTACTTC.

The V call is TRBV28, the J call TRBJ2-1, with TRBD2 identical over 10 bases. The J segment lost 5 bases and the V segment lost 2 bases, leaving 9 bases of the junction unmatched. CDR1 and CDR2 from the germline V gene are MDHEN and SYDVKM. CDR3 length: 17 amino acids. For the CDR3, the DNA is TGTGCCAGCAGTTTAATGCGGCTAGCGGGGGTCGACAATGAGCAGTTCTTC. It yields the protein CASSLMRLAGVDNEQFF.

This rearrangement joins TRBV30 to TRBJ2-1; no definite D call. V dropped 2 bases and J dropped 6 bases, with 5 bases sitting between them. Germline lookup yields CDR1 GTSNPN and CDR2 SVGIG (reference sequence). This CDR3 spans 11 amino acids. DNA for the CDR3: TGTGCCTGGAGTCCGGCCAATGAGCAGTTCTTC. Protein sequence: CAWSPANEQFF.

Here the CDR3 DNA reads TGTGCCAGTTTCCCTCAGGGATCCTATAGCAATCAGCCCCAGCATTTT. Its protein is CASFPQGSYSNQPQHF. The chain is built from TRBV19 and TRBJ1-5; TRBD1 is a possible D gene (5 bases). CDR3 length: 16 amino acids. Germline-derived CDR1 and CDR2 are LNHDA and SQIVND (reference sequence). Trimming took 8 bases from V and 0 from J, leaving 17 bases between them.

The rearrangement joins TRBV5-1 to TRBJ2-3; tentative D call: TRBD1 (6 bases). Germline V CDR1 and CDR2: SGHRS, YFSETQ. The CDR3 contains 15 residues. The V end was cut by 3 bases, the J end by 0 bases, with 11 bases between. The CDR3 loop reads CASSYLGASTDTQYF. In DNA, the CDR3 is TGCGCCAGCAGCTATTTGGGGGCTAGCACAGATACGCAGTATTTT. The full variable domain, rest sourced from reference TRBV5-1 and TRBJ2-3, is KAGVTQTPRYLIKTRGQQVTLSCSPISGHRSVSWYQQTPGQGLQFLFEYFSETQRNKGNFPGRFSGRQFSNSRSEMNVSTLELGDSALYLCASSYLGASTDTQYFGPGTRLTVL.

This chain joins TRBV5-1 and TRBJ1-1; 7 bases match TRBD1. The V segment lost 2 bases and the J segment 5 bases; nucleotides outside the gene matches: 9. The CDR3 spans 15 residues. CDR1 SGHRS and CDR2 YFSETQ come from the germline V gene. CDR3 amino acids: CASSFGDREGTEAFF. In DNA form, the CDR3 reads TGCGCCAGCAGCTTTGGCGACAGGGAAGGTACTGAAGCTTTCTTT.

This clone appeared a single time. This chain links TRBV23-1 with TRBJ2-1, with TRBD2 identical over 9 bases. TRBV23-1 is an ORF, with its function uncertain. Germline trimming cut 3 bases from V and 4 bases from J; bases unmatched to any gene: 13. CDR3 length equals 18 residues. CDR3 protein: CASSHPRRCGGGYNEQFF. The CDR3 DNA reads as TGCGCCAGCAGTCACCCACGGCGGTGCGGGGGGGGATACAATGAGCAGTTCTTC.

The rearrangement uses TRBV18 and TRBJ1-5; TRBD1 is a possible D gene (5 bases). The CDR3 runs 17 residues. Germline V lookup: CDR1 KGHSH, CDR2 LQKENI. V was shortened by 2 bases and J by 0 bases, with 14 bases between the two germline ends. The CDR3 here is CASSPGQGYLSNQPQHF. In nucleotides, the CDR3 is TGTGCCAGCTCACCAGGGCAGGGCTACCTTAGCAATCAGCCCCAGCATTTT.

J is TRBJ2-6 and V is TRBV15, with D maybe TRBD1 (6 bases). CDR1 is LNHNV and CDR2 is YYDKDF in the germline V gene (reference sequence). The CDR3 has 22 residues. Trimming shortened V by 0 bases and J by 1 base, and 25 bases separated the two germline ends. The CDR3 loop reads CATSRDSRRQVPKLSGANVLTF. In DNA form, the CDR3 reads TGTGCCACCAGCAGAGATTCGCGCCGACAGGTCCCCAAGCTGTCTGGGGCCAACGTCCTGACTTTC.

CDR3 sequence (DNA): TGTGCCAGCAGCATAACACCCGGAAGATCCTACGAGCAGTACTTC. This encodes CASSITPGRSYEQYF. The V call is TRBV11-3, the J call TRBJ2-7; D gene unclear. The CDR3 is made up of 15 amino acids. Trimming cost V 5 bases and J 1 base, with 15 bases left between them. The V gene's germline CDR1 is SGHNT and CDR2 YENEEA.

The genes are TRBV29-1 and TRBJ1-5; TRBD1 might be the D (5 bases). Germline V CDR1 and CDR2: SQVTM, ANQGSEA. The CDR3 spans 12 residues. The V and J ends lost 6 bases and 4 bases respectively, with 10 bases between them. CDR3 bases: TGCAGCGTGGCGGGGCCAAATCAGCCCCAGCATTTT. It codes for CSVAGPNQPQHF.

The rearrangement links TRBV19 to TRBJ1-6, with 7 bases lining up with TRBD1. V shed 5 bases, J shed 13 bases, and the junction held 14 bases outside the gene matches. The CDR3 runs to 15 residues. Germline CDR1 LNHDA, CDR2 SQIVND (reference sequence). CDR3 residues: CASSLTTGSGSPLHF. In DNA form, the CDR3 reads TGTGCCAGTAGTTTGACGACAGGGAGCGGAAGTCCCCTCCACTTT. Filled out from reference TRBV19 and TRBJ1-6, the complete variable domain reads DGGITQSPKYLFRKEGQNVTLSCEQNLNHDAMYWYRQDPGQGLRLIYYSQIVNDFQKGDIAEGYSVSREKKESFPLTVTSAQKNPTAFYLCASSLTTGSGSPLHFGNGTRLTVT.

The V call is TRBV7-4, the J call TRBJ1-5; 8 bases line up with TRBD1. The CDR3 runs 13 residues. From germline, CDR1 is SGHVT and CDR2 SQSDAQ. V lost 6 bases and J lost 4; bases outside the gene matches: 2. This CDR3 is CASSGTGNQPQHF. The CDR3 region has the DNA TGTGCCAGCAGTGGGACAGGTAATCAGCCCCAGCATTTT.

The chain carries TRBV28 and TRBJ2-1; the D is unclear. This CDR3 spans 14 amino acids. Trimming stripped 6 bases from V and 3 bases from J, with 12 bases between. CDR1 is MDHEN, CDR2 SYDVKM, per germline. CDR3 nucleotide sequence: TGTGCCAGCAGCGCCCCAAAGTACTACAATGAGCAGTTCTTC. It yields the protein CASSAPKYYNEQFF.

CDR3 bases: TGTGCCACCAGCAGAGATCTCTCCGGGGGCTCAGATACGCAGTATTTT. It is translated as CATSRDLSGGSDTQYF. The chain couples TRBV15 to TRBJ2-3; perhaps D is TRBD1 or TRBD2 (6 bases each). The CDR3 contains 16 residues. The germline V and J ends were trimmed by 0 bases and 4 bases, with 14 bases remaining between them. Per the germline V gene, CDR1 is LNHNV and CDR2 is YYDKDF (reference sequence).

The V call is TRBV7-5, the J call TRBJ2-2; TRBD1, the table's D call, lacks a check against the DNA. TRBV7-5 is given as a pseudogene. The CDR3 length is 15 residues. Here the CDR3 DNA reads TGTGCCAGCAGCCCCAACAGGGGCCGGACCGGGGAGCTGTTTTTT. It yields the protein CASSPNRGRTGELFF.

The CDR3 protein is CASRLGLLQGHTQYF. CDR3 nucleotide sequence: TGTGCCAGTAGGCTGGGACTCCTACAAGGGCATACGCAGTATTTT. V usage is TRBV19 and J usage is TRBJ2-3, with D possibly being TRBD2 (6 bases). V dropped 6 bases and J dropped 7 bases, with 20 bases sitting between them. The germline V gene has CDR1 LNHDA and CDR2 SQIVND (reference sequence). CDR3 size: 15 residues.

This rearrangement joins TRBV25-1 to TRBJ2-2, with a tentative D call TRBD1 (5 bases). CDR1 and CDR2 from the germline V gene are MGHDK and SYGVNS. The CDR3 runs to 13 residues. V lost 6 bases, J lost 5 bases, and 10 bases lay in between. Here the CDR3 reads CASRETATGELFF. The CDR3 DNA is TGTGCCAGCAGGGAGACAGCAACCGGGGAGCTGTTTTTT.

The chain joins TRBV19 to TRBJ2-7; no clear D gene. Trimming left V 4 bases short and J 0 bases short, with 7 bases between. Germline values: CDR1 LNHDA, CDR2 SQIVND (reference sequence). The CDR3 is made up of 13 amino acids. In DNA, the CDR3 is TGTGCCAGTAGTAGCTCGGGCTCCTACGAGCAGTACTTC. It specifies CASSSSGSYEQYF.

This clone was observed once. J is TRBJ2-5 and V is TRBV6-8; D unresolved. The CDR3 extends over 12 amino acids. Germline CDR1 is MNHGY and CDR2 is SAAAGT. With 6 bases removed from V and 3 bases from J, the gap between germline ends came to 8 bases. This CDR3 reads CASRGWKETQYF. CDR3 bases: TGTGCCAGCAGAGGGTGGAAAGAGACCCAGTACTTC.

In this sample, this clone turned up once. V and J are TRBV25-1 and TRBJ1-4; D remains unclear. The CDR3 is 15 amino acids. The germline V gene has CDR1 MGHDK and CDR2 SYGVNS. The V end lost 1 base, the J end lost 5 bases, and 11 bases lay between the germline ends. This CDR3 reads CASSELRGWNEKLFF. The CDR3 DNA is TGTGCCAGCAGTGAATTGCGGGGATGGAATGAAAAACTGTTTTTT.

This chain uses TRBV19 with TRBJ2-6; D not resolved. This CDR3 is 17 amino acids long. The germline V gene has CDR1 LNHDA and CDR2 SQIVND (reference sequence). The V end was cut by 1 base, the J end by 0 bases, with 10 bases between. CDR3 protein: CASSIGMMDSGANVLTF. The CDR3 DNA sequence: TGTGCCAGTAGTATAGGTATGATGGACTCTGGGGCCAACGTCCTGACTTTC.

The genes are TRBV6-8 and TRBJ2-1; 14 nucleotides match TRBD2. With 5 bases clipped from V and 7 bases from J, the junction kept 7 bases outside the gene matches. The CDR3 has 16 amino acids. Germline-derived CDR1 and CDR2 are MNHGY and SAAAGT. The CDR3 here is CASSRPGLAGVNEQFF. CDR3 coding DNA: TGTGCCAGCAGTCGGCCGGGACTAGCGGGAGTAAATGAGCAGTTCTTC.

Turning to this clone: At one of its ends the junction is not consistent with the germline gene, which may arise from a read error. V is TRBV10-2 and J is TRBJ2-1, with D uncertain. Germline V lookup: CDR1 WSHSY, CDR2 SAAADI. The CDR3 is 13 residues long. CDR3 protein: CANSESTGNEQFF. The CDR3 DNA reads TGCGCCAACAGTGAGTCGACGGGCAATGAGCAGTTCTTC.

The CDR3 spells CAWRRQLAGWFF. CDR3 bases: TGTGCCTGGAGACGCCAACTAGCGGGCTGGTTCTTC. This chain connects TRBV30 to TRBJ2-1; 9 bases align to TRBD2. V gave up 3 bases and J gave up 15 bases; unmatched junction bases: 9. The CDR3 runs 12 residues. The germline gives CDR1 GTSNPN, CDR2 SVGIG (reference sequence).

The rearrangement uses TRBV11-3 and TRBJ2-5; no reliable D call. Germline V lookup: CDR1 SGHNT, CDR2 YENEEA. The V end was cut by 5 bases, the J end by 0 bases, with 13 bases between. The length of the CDR3 is 15 residues. The CDR3 DNA reads as TGTGCCAGCAGCCTACATACACTGTACCAAGAGACCCAGTACTTC. Protein product: CASSLHTLYQETQYF.

CDR3 in amino acids: CASRARDTQYF. DNA of the CDR3: TGTGCCAGCAGGGCCAGGGATACGCAGTATTTT. The V gene is TRBV14, the J gene TRBJ2-3; D call uncertain. Deletions cut 6 bases from V and 6 bases from J, with 7 bases between. The germline V gene has CDR1 SGHDN and CDR2 FVKESK. This CDR3 spans 11 amino acids.

The chain links TRBV19 to TRBJ2-7; D is ambiguous. Germline-derived CDR1 and CDR2 are LNHDA and SQIVND (reference sequence). This CDR3 comprises 13 residues. The V end lost 2 bases, the J end lost 5 bases, and 10 bases lay between the germline ends. As DNA, the CDR3 is TGTGCCAGTAGTATAAGGAATCCCCACGAGCAGTACTTC. Its translation is CASSIRNPHEQYF.